These 9 T cell receptor beta chains originate from one sample sequenced in a study of blood T cells in healthy people across ages. PCR was performed a second time for roughly 7 to 12 cycles using a sample-barcoded 5' primer and a J-beta primer mix. TCRdb processed the 5' RACE reads anew with MiXCR; each CDR3 protein has one entry. The table shows 910,000 or so distinct CDR3 sequences, with around 54% occurring only once. Sequenced sample: blood. The receptors stem from a woman aged 55-70 years in good health.

This chain uses TRBV7-2 with TRBJ1-5; 9 bases align to TRBD1. The CDR3 covers 16 residues. CDR1 and CDR2 (germline): SGHTA, FQGNSA. The ends lost 5 bases at V and 0 bases at J; junction bases unmatched: 5. The DNA of the CDR3 is TGTGCCAGCAGCCCAGGGACAGGGTTTAGCAATCAGCCCCAGCATTTT. It encodes CASSPGTGFSNQPQHF.

This chain links TRBV5-1 with TRBJ2-7; D could derive from TRBD1 or TRBD2 (5 bases each). The CDR3 spans 14 residues. V was cut by 5 bases and J by 3 bases, with 15 bases left in between. The germline V gene has CDR1 SGHRS and CDR2 YFSETQ. The CDR3 loop reads CASSSGDPLYEQYF. The CDR3 DNA reads TGCGCCAGCAGTTCTGGGGACCCCCTCTACGAGCAGTACTTC.

This clonotype was seen once. This sequence joins TRBV11-2 and TRBJ2-1, with 8 bases aligning to TRBD2. The CDR3 consists of 13 residues. With V trimmed by 5 bases and J by 8 bases, 5 bases remained unmatched. CDR1 is SGHAT, CDR2 FQNNGV, per germline. DNA of the CDR3: TGTGCCAGCAGCCCGAGCGGGGGAGATGAGCAGTTCTTC. It yields the protein CASSPSGGDEQFF. The full variable domain, with the rest looked up from reference TRBV11-2 and TRBJ2-1, is EAGVAQSPRYKIIEKRQSVAFWCNPISGHATLYWYQQILGQGPKLLIQFQNNGVVDDSQLPKDRFSAERLKGVDSTLKIQPAKLEDSAVYLCASSPSGGDEQFFGPGTRLTVL.

This clonotype has at least ten counts. The chain joins TRBV12-3 or TRBV12-4 to TRBJ1-2, with D perhaps matching TRBD1 (5 bases). The CDR3 extends over 14 amino acids. V gave up 7 bases and J gave up 6 bases, with 18 bases separating them. The DNA of the CDR3 is TGTGCCAGCACCCTGGGACGGACCGGGGATGGCTACACCTTC. It translates to CASTLGRTGDGYTF.

This chain joins TRBV6-2 or TRBV6-3 and TRBJ2-5, with TRBD2 matching over 7 bases. This CDR3 spans 13 amino acids. Trimming removed 6 bases from V and 0 bases from J; junction bases left unmatched: 1. In germline, CDR1 is MNHEY, CDR2 SVGEGT. This CDR3 is CASRGGYQETQYF. The CDR3 nucleotides read TGTGCCAGCAGGGGGGGGTACCAAGAGACCCAGTACTTC.

There are a few counts of this clonotype. This chain uses TRBV5-6 with TRBJ2-5; D not certain. The length of the CDR3 is 13 residues. From germline, CDR1 is SGHDT and CDR2 YYEEEE. Trimming removed 6 bases at V and 5 bases at J, with 14 bases between. DNA for the CDR3: TGTGCCAGCAAGGGTACTCAAGAGGAGACCCAGTACTTC. It encodes CASKGTQEETQYF.

This rearrangement joins TRBV4-3 to TRBJ2-3; D might be TRBD2 (5 bases). This CDR3 region has 17 residues. The V gene's germline CDR1 is LGHNA and CDR2 YSLEER. Trimming took off 4 bases at V and 0 bases at J, with 17 bases between the two ends. The CDR3, as DNA: TGCGCCAGCAGCCGAAGAGCTGAGGGCGGAAGCACAGATACGCAGTATTTT. This gives the protein CASSRRAEGGSTDTQYF.

The chain recombines TRBV6-2 or TRBV6-3 with TRBJ1-5, with 9 nucleotides matching TRBD1. Losses at the gene ends were 6 bases for V and 4 bases for J; bases not matched to a gene: 7. Germline V gene lookup returns CDR1 MNHEY and CDR2 SVGEGT. The CDR3 has 15 amino acids. In DNA form, the CDR3 reads TGTGCCAGCAGAGGGGGAGACAGGGGGAATCAGCCCCAGCATTTT. This sequence encodes CASRGGDRGNQPQHF.

This clonotype appeared a few times. The chain has TRBV5-6 and TRBJ2-7; unclear D gene. Germline CDR1 is SGHDT and CDR2 is YYEEEE. CDR3 size: 13 residues. V was shortened by 2 bases and J by 0 bases, with 6 bases between the two germline ends. CDR3: CASSFRFSYEQYF. The CDR3 DNA reads TGTGCCAGCAGCTTCAGGTTCTCCTACGAGCAGTACTTC.